The T cell receptor beta chain described here comes from a study of blood T cell repertoires in COVID-19. Study information: Acute and convalescent COVID-19 specimens originated in the United States, Italy and Spain. Sample material is recorded as cDNA or gDNA derived from T cells, B-cell-depleted T cells, or PBMCs.

Those enrolled, adults aged about 18 to 89 years, came from about two dozen US areas. Germline loops: CDR1 MNHEY, CDR2 SMNVEV (reference sequence). Trimming removed 3 bases at V and 5 bases at J, with 7 bases between. The CDR3 loop spans 12 amino acids. Produced via immunoSEQ multiplex PCR; TCRdb's table is partial and in-frame only. Of hundreds of thousands of clones listed, 88% are singletons. This sequence was found in a woman aged 60-75 years in a cohort exposed to, infected with or recovered from COVID-19 (not recorded which). The genes are TRBV27 and TRBJ1-2; tentatively, D is TRBD1 (6 bases). Sequenced sample: PBMCs or T cells enriched from blood (not recorded which). CDR3 protein: CASSFRGYGYTF. DNA for the CDR3: TGTGCCAGCAGTTTCAGGGGATATGGCTACACCTTC.